This TCR beta chain came from a study of regulatory T cells in long-lasting Graves disease. Study results and limitations: Limited samples may have lowered accuracy.

This clonotype was seen at least ten times. Its antigen is unidentified. Relying on iRepertoire HTBI primers and Arm-PCR of CDR3 regions, the team built TCR beta libraries. Each CDR3 protein gets one entry after TCRdb re-called the multiplex PCR reads with MiXCR. The repertoire consists of 300,000 to 400,000 distinct CDR3 sequences, with around 15% occurring once and the leading ten covering roughly 27%. Time point noted: newly diagnosed GD, antithyroid drugs for less than 3 months. PBMC-derived RNA was used for the TCR library. The sample was also reused in another study, on T cells in Graves' hyperthyroidism and ophthalmopathy. From that study: Newly diagnosed hyperthyroidism patients aged 18 to 65 years had disease lasting under 2 months. Each diagnosis drew on symptoms, thyroxine, TRAb, thyroid ultrasound and orbital computed tomography findings.

Source: peripheral blood mononuclear cells (PBMCs), taken at new diagnosis, from a patient treated with antithyroid drugs. The clonotype comes from a middle-aged man with Graves disease.

As DNA, the CDR3 is TGTGCTAGTGGTTTTGGTCCGAGCACTGAAGCTTTCTTT. It is translated as CASGFGPSTEAFF. V usage is TRBV12-5 and J usage is TRBJ1-1; no reliable D call. CDR1 and CDR2 from the germline V gene are LGHNT and FRNRAP. The CDR3 is 13 amino acids. V gave up 3 bases and J gave up 4 bases, with 9 bases separating them.